Following are 10 T cell receptor beta chains from one sample sequenced in a study of T-cell memory formation after mild COVID-19. Each CDR3 protein is one row after TCRdb ran MiXCR on the 5' RACE reads. The top ten clones hold about an eighth of a sample with around 340,000 distinct CDR3 sequences, around a fifth of them seen once. The sequenced sample was PBMCs or a T cell subset sorted from them (not recorded which). These receptors originate from an adult woman who had mild COVID-19 (a few samples of this study predate the infection). Cell type and time point are not known.

J is TRBJ1-1 and V is TRBV24-1; tentatively, D is TRBD1 (5 bases). Trimming took 3 bases from V and 11 from J, leaving 21 bases between them. This CDR3 is 15 amino acids long. CDR1 KGHDR and CDR2 SFDVKD come from the germline V gene. CDR3 region: CATSDRPQANRTAFF. DNA of the CDR3: TGTGCCACCAGTGATCGACCACAGGCGAACCGCACCGCTTTCTTT.

This clonotype was detected a few times. V is TRBV7-3 and J is TRBJ2-7, with TRBD2 identical over 13 bases. The germline gives CDR1 SGHTA, CDR2 FQGTGA. J lost 6 bases, V lost 5 bases, and 7 bases had no gene match. The CDR3 has 15 residues. CDR3 DNA: TGTGCCAGCAGCGTCGGACTAGCGGGAGCTGGCGAGCAGTACTTC. It is translated as CASSVGLAGAGEQYF.

In this sample, this clonotype turned up a few times. This rearrangement joins TRBV13 to TRBJ2-5; the match to TRBD1 covers 11 bases. The CDR3 sequence is 12 residues long. The germline CDR1 and CDR2 sequences are PRHDT and FYEKMQ (reference sequence). V lost 8 bases and J lost 9; bases outside the gene matches: 5. DNA for the CDR3: TGTGCCAGCTCTGGACAGGGGGCTTCCCAGTACTTC. Amino acid sequence: CASSGQGASQYF.

This clonotype was seen repeatedly, ten times or more. V gene TRBV10-3 combines with J gene TRBJ1-1; TRBD1 agrees at 12 bases. The germline gives CDR1 ENHRY, CDR2 SYGVKD. This CDR3 comprises 12 residues. CDR3 amino acids: CKGTGGNTEAFF. CDR3 nucleotides: TGTAAGGGGACAGGGGGCAATACTGAAGCTTTCTTT.

This clonotype has only a few counts. The J gene is TRBJ2-5, the V gene TRBV6-2 or TRBV6-3; perhaps D is TRBD1 or TRBD2 (5 bases each). Germline CDR1 is MNHEY and CDR2 is SVGEGT. The ends were cut back, 10 bases at V and 3 bases at J, with 15 bases in the middle. The CDR3 is 13 amino acids. The CDR3 DNA reads as TGTGCCACCGGGGTGAAGACAGAAGAGACCCAGTACTTC. It encodes CATGVKTEETQYF.

The chain is built from TRBV6-6 and TRBJ1-1; D ambiguous. Germline CDR1 reads MNHNY; CDR2 reads SVGAGI (reference sequence). There are 17 residues in the CDR3. Trimming shortened V by 7 bases and J by 0 bases, and 21 bases separated the two germline ends. The CDR3 region has the DNA TGTGCCAGCACCCCGAATAGTCCAGAAACTTTGAACACTGAAGCTTTCTTT. This sequence encodes CASTPNSPETLNTEAFF.

Only a few counts were recorded for this clonotype. The chain links TRBV7-2 to TRBJ2-1; D may be TRBD1 or TRBD2 (5 bases each). The CDR3 consists of 14 residues. The V end lost 5 bases, the J end lost 3 bases, and 11 bases lay between the germline ends. The germline gives CDR1 SGHTA, CDR2 FQGNSA. CDR3 DNA sequence: TGTGCCAGCAGCCTGGGGGTAAACTACAATGAGCAGTTCTTC. It encodes CASSLGVNYNEQFF.

This clonotype was counted many times. This sequence joins TRBV7-6 and TRBJ2-3; 7 positions agree with TRBD2. The CDR3 spans 19 residues. The V gene's germline CDR1 is SGHVS and CDR2 FNYEAQ. The junction had 17 bases not matched to a gene; V was cut back by 2 bases and J by 3 bases. This CDR3 reads CASSLRPGNRGSPTDTQYF. The CDR3 DNA is TGTGCCAGCAGCTTACGCCCGGGGAACCGCGGGAGCCCTACAGATACGCAGTATTTT.

The J gene is TRBJ2-5, the V gene TRBV5-4; 7 bases map to TRBD1. V lost 6 bases to trimming and J lost 4 bases; unmatched junction nucleotides: 3. The CDR3 runs to 12 residues. Looked up from germline, CDR1 is SGHNT and CDR2 is YYREEE (reference sequence). CDR3 coding DNA: TGTGCCAGCACCCGACAGGGAGAGACCCAGTACTTC. Translated: CASTRQGETQYF.

Only a few counts were recorded for this clonotype. The CDR3, as DNA: TGTGCCAGCAGTCCATCCCGGGACTATGGCTACACCTTC. It specifies CASSPSRDYGYTF. The V gene is TRBV12-3 or TRBV12-4, the J gene TRBJ1-2; D unclear. Trimming removed 5 bases from V and 3 bases from J, with 10 bases in between. The CDR3 contains 13 residues.